These T cell receptor beta chains were read from a single sample in a study of blood T cell repertoires in COVID-19. Profiled with immunoSEQ multiplex PCR; TCRdb holds only in-frame clones, not every one. The data contain about 190,000 clones, roughly 90% of them seen just once; the ten biggest clones take up 6.2%. The sample consisted of peripheral blood. All receptors come from a woman aged 40 to 50 who had recovered from COVID-19. Both conserved end residues are part of each CDR3. Each record gives: V gene, J gene, CDR3 length, clone size, D gene, CDR3 protein, CDR3 DNA. A D gene is named only where the DNA matches it firmly. Clone size is not always given. Where it is, it says once, few, many or a class for expanded clones.

V gene: TRBV7-9
J gene: TRBJ2-1
CDR3 length: 15
clone size: NA
D gene: NA
CDR3 protein: CASRGDQSSYNEQFF
CDR3 DNA: TGTGCCAGCAGGGGAGACCAATCCTCCTACAATGAGCAGTTCTTC

V gene: TRBV5-4
J gene: TRBJ2-7
CDR3 length: 12
clone size: NA
D gene: NA
CDR3 protein: CASSFGALEQYF
CDR3 DNA: TGTGCCAGCAGCTTCGGAGCGCTAGAGCAGTACTTC

V gene: TRBV27
J gene: TRBJ1-5
CDR3 length: 13
clone size: NA
D gene: NA
CDR3 protein: CASSNTGNQPQHF
CDR3 DNA: TGTGCCAGCAGTAATACAGGGAATCAGCCCCAGCATTTT

V gene: TRBV11-2
J gene: TRBJ1-1
CDR3 length: 13
clone size: NA
D gene: NA
CDR3 protein: CASSLDGQLEAFF
CDR3 DNA: TGTGCCAGCAGCTTAGACGGACAGCTTGAAGCTTTCTTT

V gene: TRBV28
J gene: TRBJ1-4
CDR3 length: 16
clone size: once
D gene: NA
CDR3 protein: CASSLLPTGLNEKLFF
CDR3 DNA: TGTGCCAGCAGTTTACTTCCGACAGGCCTAAATGAAAAACTGTTTTTT

V gene: TRBV7-2
J gene: TRBJ2-1
CDR3 length: 13
clone size: NA
D gene: TRBD1
CDR3 protein: CASSLDRGREQFF
CDR3 DNA: TGTGCCAGCAGCCTCGACAGGGGCCGTGAGCAGTTCTTC

V gene: TRBV6-2/TRBV6-3
J gene: TRBJ1-1
CDR3 length: 16
clone size: NA
D gene: TRBD1
CDR3 protein: CASSKYRGRGGTEAFF
CDR3 DNA: TGTGCCAGCAGTAAGTACAGGGGGCGCGGAGGTACTGAAGCTTTCTTT

V gene: TRBV24-1
J gene: TRBJ1-2
CDR3 length: 12
clone size: NA
D gene: NA
CDR3 protein: CATSEGGSRYTF
CDR3 DNA: TGTGCCACCAGTGAGGGAGGTTCGCGCTACACCTTC

V gene: TRBV27
J gene: TRBJ1-2
CDR3 length: 13
clone size: NA
D gene: TRBD1
CDR3 protein: CASSSTGWYGYTF
CDR3 DNA: TGTGCCAGCAGTTCGACAGGGTGGTATGGCTACACCTTC

V gene: TRBV10-3
J gene: TRBJ2-1
CDR3 length: 15
clone size: NA
D gene: TRBD2
CDR3 protein: CAIRGPGTRGNEQFF
CDR3 DNA: TGTGCCATCAGGGGACCCGGGACTAGGGGTAATGAGCAGTTCTTC

V gene: TRBV5-6
J gene: TRBJ2-2
CDR3 length: 14
clone size: NA
D gene: NA
CDR3 protein: CASSFRTVNGELFF
CDR3 DNA: TGTGCCAGCAGCTTCCGGACAGTGAACGGGGAGCTGTTTTTT

V gene: TRBV7-2
J gene: TRBJ2-7
CDR3 length: 14
clone size: NA
D gene: NA
CDR3 protein: CASRFLSEAYEQYF
CDR3 DNA: TGTGCCAGCAGGTTTCTTTCTGAGGCCTACGAGCAGTACTTC

V gene: TRBV19
J gene: TRBJ1-2
CDR3 length: 14
clone size: NA
D gene: NA
CDR3 protein: CASSIRGQEDGYTF
CDR3 DNA: TGTGCCAGTAGTATCCGGGGACAAGAAGATGGCTACACCTTC

V gene: TRBV7-9
J gene: TRBJ1-2
CDR3 length: 14
clone size: few
D gene: NA
CDR3 protein: CASSPRRSNYGYTF
CDR3 DNA: TGTGCCAGCAGCCCACGCCGGTCTAACTATGGCTACACCTTC

V gene: TRBV20-1
J gene: TRBJ2-1
CDR3 length: 11
clone size: NA
D gene: NA
CDR3 protein: CSASPPIEQFF
CDR3 DNA: TGCAGTGCTAGTCCCCCTATTGAGCAGTTCTTC